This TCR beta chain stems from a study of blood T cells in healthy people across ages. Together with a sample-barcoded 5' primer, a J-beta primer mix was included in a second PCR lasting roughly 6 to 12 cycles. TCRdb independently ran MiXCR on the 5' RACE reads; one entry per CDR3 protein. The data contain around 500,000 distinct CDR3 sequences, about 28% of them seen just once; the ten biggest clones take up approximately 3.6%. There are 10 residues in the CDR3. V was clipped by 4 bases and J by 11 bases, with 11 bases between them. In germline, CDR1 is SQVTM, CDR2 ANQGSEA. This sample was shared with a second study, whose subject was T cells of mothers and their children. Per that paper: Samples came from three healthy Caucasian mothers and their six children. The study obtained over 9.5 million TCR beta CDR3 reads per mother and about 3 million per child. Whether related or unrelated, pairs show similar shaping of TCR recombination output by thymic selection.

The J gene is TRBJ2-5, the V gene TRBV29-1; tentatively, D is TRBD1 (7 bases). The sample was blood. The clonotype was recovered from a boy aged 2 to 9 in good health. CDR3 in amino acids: CSVGTGGQYF. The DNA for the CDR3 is TGCAGCGTTGGGACAGGAGGGCAGTACTTC.